Detailed here is one T cell receptor (beta chain). The junction had 4 bases not matched to a gene; V was cut back by 3 bases and J by 5 bases. CDR1 SEHNR and CDR2 FQNEAQ come from the germline V gene (reference sequence). The CDR3 sequence is 15 residues long. The protocol was immunoSEQ multiplex PCR, while the TCRdb copy is restricted to in-frame clones and leaves out a portion. This sample has about 120,000 clones, with approximately 92% found just once. This sample stems from a study of control samples from healthy donors and cancer patients. This clonotype was sampled from a man aged 18 to 29 in good health. Sequenced input: blood. The genes are TRBV7-9 and TRBJ1-3; 10 nucleotides agree with TRBD1. CDR3 nucleotides: TGTGCCAGCAGCTTTCGGACAGGGGGAAGAAACACCATATATTTT. Amino acid sequence: CASSFRTGGRNTIYF.